Presented here are 17 T cell receptor beta chains from one specimen sequenced in a study of blood T cell repertoires in COVID-19 (dated by TCRdb to about 2020). The library was generated by the immunoSEQ multiplex PCR assay. TCRdb limited this immuneACCESS table to in-frame rearrangements with V and J called. A share of clones is missing; checked studies link under half to unresolved V genes, and the rest is unexplained. The sample table records over 250,000 clones; roughly 89% of these occur just once. The top ten constitute approximately 2.2% of the sample. Sequenced sample: peripheral blood. All receptors come from a man aged 45-65 years with acute or convalescent COVID-19.

This clone has only one observation. The chain links TRBV7-2 to TRBJ1-2; D gene ambiguous. Per germline, CDR1 SGHTA and CDR2 FQGNSA. The CDR3 runs 14 residues. V lost 7 bases to trimming and J lost 8 bases, with 20 bases between them. The DNA of the CDR3 is TGTGCCAGCACCCCAAGCCGGGGAACGGGAGGCTACACCTTC. This translates into CASTPSRGTGGYTF.

CDR3 coding DNA: TGTGCCAGCAGCTTAGTTAGCGGGGGGGCCTATGAGCAGTTCTTC. Translation: CASSLVSGGAYEQFF. The V gene is TRBV7-9, the J gene TRBJ2-1; 11 nucleotides line up with TRBD2. Germline lookup yields CDR1 SEHNR and CDR2 FQNEAQ (reference sequence). The CDR3 loop spans 15 amino acids. The V segment lost 1 base and the J segment 8 bases; nucleotides outside the gene matches: 4.

The V and J genes are TRBV28 and TRBJ1-2; D not certain. There are 12 residues in the CDR3. In germline, CDR1 is MDHEN, CDR2 SYDVKM. V was clipped by 1 base and J by 5 bases, with 5 bases between them. The CDR3 sequence is CASSLYKYGYTF. The CDR3 bases are TGTGCCAGCAGTTTATACAAGTATGGCTACACCTTC.

The V gene is TRBV2, the J gene TRBJ2-1, with TRBD2 matching over 7 bases. The germline V gene encodes CDR1 SNHLY and CDR2 FYNNEI. This CDR3 contains 14 residues. Unmatched junction bases numbered 9, after V lost 8 bases and J lost 5 bases. CDR3 amino acids: CASLPGLLHNEQFF. The DNA of the CDR3 is TGTGCCAGCCTCCCGGGACTACTACACAATGAGCAGTTCTTC.

The rearrangement links TRBV10-1 to TRBJ2-1; TRBD2 might be the D (6 bases). Trimming left V 6 bases short and J 6 bases short, with 15 bases between. This CDR3 contains 14 residues. Germline V CDR1 and CDR2: WNHNN, SYGVQD (reference sequence). The DNA of the CDR3 is TGCGCCAGCAGCCCCCGTGGGCGGGGCAATGAGCAGTTCTTC. Protein product: CASSPRGRGNEQFF.

The CDR3 is CASSEDTFQETQYF. The DNA for the CDR3 is TGTGCCAGCAGTGAAGACACGTTTCAAGAGACCCAGTACTTC. This chain links TRBV6-1 with TRBJ2-5; D is uncertain. V shed 1 base and J shed 2 bases, with 8 bases lying between them. CDR3 length: 14 residues. Germline V CDR1 and CDR2: MNHNS, SASEGT.

The genes are TRBV29-1 and TRBJ1-2, with 9 bases identical to TRBD1. There are 14 residues in the CDR3. Losses at the gene ends were 4 bases for V and 4 bases for J; bases not matched to a gene: 7. Germline CDR1 and CDR2: SQVTM and ANQGSEA. CDR3 nucleotide sequence: TGCAGCGTTGGACCCTCGACAGGGGGCTATGGCTACACCTTC. Protein: CSVGPSTGGYGYTF.

The chain combines TRBV9 with TRBJ2-5, with TRBD1 matching 8 bases. From germline, CDR1 is SGDLS and CDR2 YYNGEE. CDR3 length equals 14 residues. Trimming cost V 3 bases and J 5 bases; bases outside gene matches: 6. CDR3 coding DNA: TGTGCCAGCAGCGCCGACAGGGGCGGGGAGACCCAGTACTTC. Its translation: CASSADRGGETQYF.

This chain joins TRBV4-2 and TRBJ2-7; 11 nucleotides align to TRBD2. The CDR3 has 20 amino acids. With 4 bases clipped from V and 0 bases from J, the junction kept 17 bases outside the gene matches. In germline, CDR1 is LGHNA, CDR2 YNFKEQ. In nucleotides, the CDR3 is TGTGCCAGCAGCCCTGAATCTCTACTTCTACTAGCGGGGGACTCCTACGAGCAGTACTTC. Encoded protein: CASSPESLLLLAGDSYEQYF.

The chain has TRBV29-1 and TRBJ1-5; 7 bases align to TRBD1. Trimming cost V 5 bases and J 7 bases; bases outside gene matches: 8. Germline values: CDR1 SQVTM, CDR2 ANQGSEA. This CDR3 contains 13 residues. The CDR3: CSVRQGVGQPQHF. CDR3 DNA sequence: TGCAGCGTTAGGCAGGGGGTAGGGCAGCCCCAGCATTTT. Full variable domain (outside the CDR3, taken from reference TRBV29-1 and TRBJ1-5): SAVISQKPSRDICQRGTSLTIQCQVDSQVTMMFWYRQQPGQSLTLIATANQGSEATYESGFVIDKFPISRPNLTFSTLTVSNMSPEDSSIYLCSVRQGVGQPQHFGDGTRLSIL.

V usage is TRBV6-6 and J usage is TRBJ2-3, with TRBD2 identical over 8 bases. CDR1 is MNHNY, CDR2 SVGAGI, per germline (reference sequence). J was trimmed by 1 base and V by 3 bases; bases with no gene match: 6. The CDR3 spans 16 residues. CDR3 DNA: TGTGCCAGCAGTTATGTACTAGCGGCTCGCACAGATACGCAGTATTTT. Protein: CASSYVLAARTDTQYF.

The J gene is TRBJ2-7, the V gene TRBV6-2 or TRBV6-3; D is unresolved. This CDR3 comprises 13 residues. V was pared by 6 bases and J by 6 bases, with 15 bases between. CDR1 MNHEY and CDR2 SVGEGT come from the germline V gene. CDR3 residues: CASSLNPGREQYF. In DNA, the CDR3 is TGTGCCAGCAGCTTAAACCCGGGTCGCGAGCAGTACTTC.

The chain couples TRBV11-2 to TRBJ2-5; 7 bases line up with TRBD2. Germline lookup yields CDR1 SGHAT and CDR2 FQNNGV. The CDR3 is 13 residues long. The V gene end was trimmed by 6 bases and the J gene end by 7 bases; junction bases not matched to a gene: 8. In nucleotides, the CDR3 is TGTGCCAGCAGTGTGGGGGGGTTGGGGACCCAGTACTTC. It is translated as CASSVGGLGTQYF. Variable domain in full (rest from reference TRBV11-2 and TRBJ2-5): EAGVAQSPRYKIIEKRQSVAFWCNPISGHATLYWYQQILGQGPKLLIQFQNNGVVDDSQLPKDRFSAERLKGVDSTLKIQPAKLEDSAVYLCASSVGGLGTQYFGPGTRLLVL.

The rearrangement links TRBV5-1 to TRBJ1-4; D perhaps matches TRBD1 (5 bases). Trimming left V 10 bases short and J 3 bases short, with 13 bases between. Germline values: CDR1 SGHRS, CDR2 YFSETQ. The CDR3 totals 13 residues. The CDR3 spells CASSRESNEKLFF. The CDR3 DNA follows: TGCGCCTCGTCCAGGGAATCTAATGAAAAACTGTTTTTT.

This sequence joins TRBV28 and TRBJ2-1, with D possibly matching TRBD2 (6 bases). The CDR3 covers 14 residues. Trimming left V 3 bases short and J 5 bases short, with 11 bases between. Per the germline V gene, CDR1 is MDHEN and CDR2 is SYDVKM. This chain's CDR3 is CASSFVTRDNEQFF. In DNA form, the CDR3 reads TGTGCCAGCAGTTTCGTGACTAGAGACAATGAGCAGTTCTTC.

The chain links TRBV2 to TRBJ1-5; tentative D call: TRBD1 (5 bases). Trimming removed 8 bases from V and 7 bases from J, with 12 bases in between. The CDR3 length is 12 residues. Per the germline V gene, CDR1 is SNHLY and CDR2 is FYNNEI. The CDR3 region has the DNA TGTGCCAGCGCCGGGGGGAAACAGCCCCAGCATTTT. Its translation is CASAGGKQPQHF.

J is TRBJ2-1 and V is TRBV6-5; TRBD2 agrees at 8 bases. The V gene end was trimmed by 6 bases and the J gene end by 1 base; junction bases not matched to a gene: 5. The CDR3 is made up of 15 amino acids. Germline loops: CDR1 MNHEY, CDR2 SVGAGI. CDR3 nucleotides: TGTGCCAGCAGCCGGGGGGGCGGTTCCTACAATGAGCAGTTCTTC. Translating gives CASSRGGGSYNEQFF.